One TCR beta chain is described in this entry. Its antigen is currently unknown. The sample originates from a study of post-analysis software for immune sequencing data. Overall study context: Recorded subtypes: relapsing-remitting, secondary progressive, progressive-relapsing; some patients unannotated.

The CDR3 loop spans 14 amino acids. Germline CDR1 reads MNHEY; CDR2 reads SMNVEV (reference sequence). V was shortened by 6 bases and J by 2 bases, with 13 bases between the two germline ends. Unique molecular identifiers featured in each of the TCR beta cDNA libraries. MiXCR, applied by TCRdb to the PCR reads, yields one record per CDR3 protein. The sample shows about 500,000 distinct CDR3 sequences, 40% to 55% of them seen only once. Overall study findings and caveats: Samples made in the same batch grouped tightly together by F measure. The study found TRBV5-6, TRBV5-1 and TRBV20-1 among five or six TRBV segments more frequent in patients than controls. There was significantly lower normalized Chao1 diversity in multiple sclerosis patients than in controls.

The V call is TRBV27, the J call TRBJ2-5, with a weak D call TRBD1 (5 bases). This TCR was sampled from a girl aged 5-17 years with multiple sclerosis. What was sequenced was blood. The CDR3 spells CASSPGHTQETQYF. The CDR3 DNA reads TGTGCCAGCAGCCCAGGACACACACAAGAGACCCAGTACTTC.